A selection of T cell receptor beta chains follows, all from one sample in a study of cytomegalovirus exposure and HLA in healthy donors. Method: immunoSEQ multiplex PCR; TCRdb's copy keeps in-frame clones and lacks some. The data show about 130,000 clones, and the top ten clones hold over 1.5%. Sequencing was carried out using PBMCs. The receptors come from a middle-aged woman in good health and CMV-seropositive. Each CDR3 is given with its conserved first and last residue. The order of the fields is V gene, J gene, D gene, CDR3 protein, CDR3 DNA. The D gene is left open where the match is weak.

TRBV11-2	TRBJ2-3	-	CASGGDAGTDTQYF	TGTGCCAGCGGCGGCGACGCGGGCACAGATACGCAGTATTTT
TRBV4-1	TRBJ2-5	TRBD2	CASSDRTSGRGEQYF	TGCGCTAGCAGCGATAGGACTAGCGGGAGGGGTGAGCAGTACTTC
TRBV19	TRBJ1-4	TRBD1	CASTTGEREKLFF	TGTGCCAGTACTACAGGGGAACGGGAAAAACTGTTTTTT
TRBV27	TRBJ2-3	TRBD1	CASSLRTGATDTQYF	TGTGCCAGCAGTTTAAGAACAGGGGCAACAGATACGCAGTATTTT
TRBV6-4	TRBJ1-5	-	CASSQEVDQPQHF	TGTGCCAGCAGTCAGGAGGTGGATCAGCCCCAGCATTTT
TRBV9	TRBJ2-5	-	CASSVGPNEVGETQYF	TGTGCCAGCAGCGTAGGCCCCAACGAGGTAGGAGAGACCCAGTACTTC
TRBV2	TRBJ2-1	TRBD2	CASRLAGGPGEQFF	TGTGCCAGCAGACTAGCGGGAGGGCCCGGTGAGCAGTTCTTC
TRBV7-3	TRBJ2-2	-	CASSPWTAGELFF	TGTGCCAGCAGCCCCTGGACAGCCGGGGAGCTGTTTTTT
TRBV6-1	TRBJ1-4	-	CASSGRGRGNEKLFF	TGTGCCAGCAGTGGCAGGGGAAGGGGCAATGAAAAACTGTTTTTT
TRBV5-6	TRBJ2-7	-	CASSLARIEGSYEQYF	TGTGCCAGCAGCTTGGCGAGGATAGAGGGATCCTACGAGCAGTACTTC
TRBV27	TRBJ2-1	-	CASSFRGFGYNEQFF	TGTGCCAGCAGTTTCAGGGGATTTGGCTACAATGAGCAGTTCTTC
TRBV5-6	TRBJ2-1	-	CASRREYEQFF	TGTGCCAGCAGACGGGAGTATGAGCAGTTCTTC
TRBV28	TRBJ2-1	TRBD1	CATLRDRSYNEQFF	TGTGCCACCCTGAGGGACAGGTCCTACAATGAGCAGTTCTTC
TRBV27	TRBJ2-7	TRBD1	CASSLTQSWDREGLEQYF	TGTGCCAGCAGTTTAACCCAATCCTGGGACAGGGAAGGGCTCGAGCAGTACTTC
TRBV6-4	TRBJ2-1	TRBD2	CASSETSGSYNEQFF	TGTGCCAGCAGTGAGACTAGCGGGAGCTACAATGAGCAGTTCTTC
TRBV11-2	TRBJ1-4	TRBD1	CASSFTGGRVTNEKLFF	TGTGCCAGCAGCTTCACAGGGGGTCGGGTAACTAATGAAAAACTGTTTTTT
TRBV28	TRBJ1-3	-	CASSPPQGRTIYF	TGTGCCAGCAGTCCGCCCCAGGGGCGTACCATATATTTT
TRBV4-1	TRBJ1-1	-	CASTRSQQVNTEAFF	TGCGCCAGCACCCGCTCTCAACAGGTGAACACTGAAGCTTTCTTT
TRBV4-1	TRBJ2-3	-	CASSQDRRGTMPDTQYF	TGCGCCAGCAGCCAAGATCGGAGGGGAACCATGCCAGATACGCAGTATTTT
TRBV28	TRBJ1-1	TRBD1	CASSRQGRTEAFF	TGTGCCAGCAGCCGACAGGGAAGGACTGAAGCTTTCTTT
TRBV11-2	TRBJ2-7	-	CASSSAYEQYF	TGTGCCAGCAGCTCGGCCTACGAGCAGTACTTC
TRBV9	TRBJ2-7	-	CASSVALQGSYEQYF	TGTGCCAGCAGCGTAGCTCTCCAGGGATCCTACGAGCAGTACTTC
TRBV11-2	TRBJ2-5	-	CASSLAGGGAPETQYF	TGTGCCAGCAGCTTAGCGGGGGGCGGAGCCCCAGAGACCCAGTACTTC
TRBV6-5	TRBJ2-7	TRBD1	CASSYRQGPQYF	TGTGCCAGCAGTTATCGACAGGGTCCTCAGTACTTC
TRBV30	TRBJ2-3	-	CAWSPSDTQYF	TGTGCCTGGAGCCCATCCGATACGCAGTATTTT
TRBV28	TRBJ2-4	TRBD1	CASLRDRGSGIQYF	TGTGCCAGCCTCCGGGACAGGGGATCGGGCATTCAGTACTTC
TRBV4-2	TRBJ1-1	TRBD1	CASSLKQGDAFF	TGTGCCAGCAGCCTCAAACAGGGGGATGCTTTCTTT
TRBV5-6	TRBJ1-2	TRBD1	CATGTGAWGYTF	TGTGCCACCGGGACAGGCGCTTGGGGCTACACCTTC
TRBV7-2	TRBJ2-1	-	CASSLSIGSSYNEQFF	TGTGCCAGCAGCTTAAGTATCGGGAGCTCCTACAATGAGCAGTTCTTC
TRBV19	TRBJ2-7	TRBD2	CASSILGLGGLVEQYF	TGTGCCAGTAGTATTCTGGGACTAGGGGGACTCGTGGAGCAGTACTTC
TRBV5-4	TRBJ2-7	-	CASSLAGSSYEQYF	TGTGCCAGCAGCTTGGCCGGGAGCTCCTACGAGCAGTACTTC
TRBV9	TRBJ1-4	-	CASSVASNEKLFF	TGTGCCAGCAGCGTAGCCTCGAATGAAAAACTGTTTTTT
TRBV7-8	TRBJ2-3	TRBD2	CASSSRLAGGPDTQYF	TGTGCCAGCAGCTCCAGACTAGCGGGAGGGCCAGATACGCAGTATTTT
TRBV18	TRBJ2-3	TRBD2	CASSPLAGVADTQYF	TGTGCCAGCTCACCATTAGCGGGGGTCGCAGATACGCAGTATTTT
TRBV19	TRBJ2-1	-	CASSIEGGIGYNEQFF	TGTGCCAGTAGTATAGAAGGCGGGATCGGCTACAATGAGCAGTTCTTC
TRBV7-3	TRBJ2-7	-	CASSLRSGPSYEQYF	TGTGCCAGCAGCTTAAGGAGCGGACCCTCCTACGAGCAGTACTTC
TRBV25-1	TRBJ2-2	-	CASSPPGTSKGELFF	TGTGCCAGCAGCCCTCCCGGGACATCAAAGGGGGAGCTGTTTTTT
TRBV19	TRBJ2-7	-	CASSIYQRSSYEQYF	TGTGCCAGTAGTATCTACCAACGGAGCTCCTACGAGCAGTACTTC
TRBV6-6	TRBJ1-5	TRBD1	CASRSLDRENQPQHF	TGTGCCAGCCGATCCCTTGACAGGGAAAATCAGCCCCAGCATTTT
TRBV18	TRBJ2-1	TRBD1	CASSTDRVGLSYNEQFF	TGTGCCAGCTCAACTGACAGGGTTGGATTGTCCTACAATGAGCAGTTCTTC
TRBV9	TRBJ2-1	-	CASSVVPRGPNNEQFF	TGTGCCAGCAGCGTGGTCCCTAGAGGGCCGAACAATGAGCAGTTCTTC
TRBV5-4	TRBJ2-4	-	CASSYIDGGKNIQYF	TGTGCCAGCAGCTACATCGACGGGGGCAAAAACATTCAGTACTTC
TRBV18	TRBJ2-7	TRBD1	CASSPPSQGAGEQYF	TGTGCCAGCTCACCACCGTCCCAGGGGGCTGGCGAGCAGTACTTC
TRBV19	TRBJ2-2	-	CASSIDRRPAGELFF	TGTGCCAGTAGTATAGATAGGAGGCCCGCCGGGGAGCTGTTTTTT
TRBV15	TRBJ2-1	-	CATSRGLASYNEQFF	TGTGCCACCAGCAGAGGGCTAGCGTCCTACAATGAGCAGTTCTTC
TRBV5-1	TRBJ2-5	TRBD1	CASSYGQDQETQYF	TGCGCCAGCAGCTACGGACAGGACCAAGAGACCCAGTACTTC
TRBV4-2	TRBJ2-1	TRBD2	CASSHYTSGSSYNEQFF	TGTGCCAGCAGCCACTATACTAGCGGGAGCTCCTACAATGAGCAGTTCTTC
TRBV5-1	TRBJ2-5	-	CASSLVGRETQYF	TGCGCCAGCAGCTTGGTGGGGAGAGAGACCCAGTACTTC
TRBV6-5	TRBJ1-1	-	CASSYGGTEAFF	TGTGCCAGCAGTTACGGGGGGACTGAAGCTTTCTTT
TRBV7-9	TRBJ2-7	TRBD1	CASSPTGDEQYF	TGTGCCAGCAGCCCGACAGGGGACGAGCAGTACTTC
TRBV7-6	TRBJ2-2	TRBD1	CASSPRHAGTGVGELFF	TGTGCCAGCAGCCCCCGTCACGCCGGGACAGGCGTCGGGGAGCTGTTTTTT